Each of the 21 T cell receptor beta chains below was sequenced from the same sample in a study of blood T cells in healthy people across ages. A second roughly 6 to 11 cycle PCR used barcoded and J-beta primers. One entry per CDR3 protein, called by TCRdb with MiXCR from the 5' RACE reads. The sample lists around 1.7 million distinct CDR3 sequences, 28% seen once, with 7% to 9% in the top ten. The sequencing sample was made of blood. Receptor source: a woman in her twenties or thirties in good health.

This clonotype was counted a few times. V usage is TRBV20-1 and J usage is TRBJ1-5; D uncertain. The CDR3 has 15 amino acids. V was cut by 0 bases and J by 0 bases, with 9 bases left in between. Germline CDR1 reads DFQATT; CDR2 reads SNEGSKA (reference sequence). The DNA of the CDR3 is TGCAGTGCTAGAGATGACGGGAATAGCAATCAGCCCCAGCATTTT. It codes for CSARDDGNSNQPQHF.

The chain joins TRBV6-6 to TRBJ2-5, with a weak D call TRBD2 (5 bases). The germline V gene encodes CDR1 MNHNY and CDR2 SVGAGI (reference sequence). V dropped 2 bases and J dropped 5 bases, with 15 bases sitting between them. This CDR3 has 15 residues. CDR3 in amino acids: CASSYQTHPGETQYF. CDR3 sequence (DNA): TGTGCCAGCAGTTACCAAACTCATCCGGGGGAGACCCAGTACTTC.

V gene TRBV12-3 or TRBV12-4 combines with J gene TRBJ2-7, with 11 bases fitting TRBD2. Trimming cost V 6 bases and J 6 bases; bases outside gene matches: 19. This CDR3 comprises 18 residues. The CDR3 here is CASRYAGTSGGKRREQYF. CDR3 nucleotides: TGTGCCAGCAGATACGCCGGGACTAGCGGAGGAAAAAGGCGCGAGCAGTACTTC.

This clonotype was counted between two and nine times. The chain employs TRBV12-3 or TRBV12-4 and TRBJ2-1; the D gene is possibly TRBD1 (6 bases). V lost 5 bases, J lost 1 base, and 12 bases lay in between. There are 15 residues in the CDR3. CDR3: CASSVTQGSYNEQFF. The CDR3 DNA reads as TGTGCCAGCAGTGTCACACAGGGATCCTACAATGAGCAGTTCTTC.

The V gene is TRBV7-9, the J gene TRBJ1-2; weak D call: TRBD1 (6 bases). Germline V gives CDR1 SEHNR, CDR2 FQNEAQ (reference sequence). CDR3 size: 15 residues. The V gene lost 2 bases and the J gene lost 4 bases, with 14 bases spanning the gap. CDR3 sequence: CASSLSGGQAYGYTF. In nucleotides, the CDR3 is TGTGCCAGCAGCTTATCCGGGGGGCAAGCCTATGGCTACACCTTC.

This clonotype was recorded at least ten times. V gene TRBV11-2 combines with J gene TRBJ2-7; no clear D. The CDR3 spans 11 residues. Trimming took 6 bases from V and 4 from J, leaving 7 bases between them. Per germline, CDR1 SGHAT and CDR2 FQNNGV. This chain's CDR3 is CASRSPYEQYF. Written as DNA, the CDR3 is TGTGCCAGCAGGTCCCCGTACGAGCAGTACTTC.

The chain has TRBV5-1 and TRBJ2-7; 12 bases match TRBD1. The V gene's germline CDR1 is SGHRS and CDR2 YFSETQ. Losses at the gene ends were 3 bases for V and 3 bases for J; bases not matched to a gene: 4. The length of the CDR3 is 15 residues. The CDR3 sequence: CASSSGDRGHYEQYF. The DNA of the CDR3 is TGCGCCAGCAGCTCCGGGGACAGGGGGCACTACGAGCAGTACTTC.

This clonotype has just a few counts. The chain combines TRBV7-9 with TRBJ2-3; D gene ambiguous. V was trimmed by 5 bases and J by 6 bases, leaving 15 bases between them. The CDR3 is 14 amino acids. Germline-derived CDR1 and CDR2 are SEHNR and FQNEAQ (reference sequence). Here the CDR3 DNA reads TGTGCCAGCAGCCGCCCGTCACCGTCGGATACGCAGTATTTT. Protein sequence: CASSRPSPSDTQYF.

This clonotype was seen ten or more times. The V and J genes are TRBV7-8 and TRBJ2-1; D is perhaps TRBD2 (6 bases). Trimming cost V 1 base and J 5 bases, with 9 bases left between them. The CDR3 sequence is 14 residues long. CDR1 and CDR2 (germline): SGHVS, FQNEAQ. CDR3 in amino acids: CASSLGVADNEQFF. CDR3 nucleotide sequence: TGTGCCAGCAGCTTAGGAGTAGCGGACAATGAGCAGTTCTTC. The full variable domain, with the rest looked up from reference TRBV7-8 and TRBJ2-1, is GAGVSQSPRYKVAKRGQDVALRCDPISGHVSLFWYQQALGQGPEFLTYFQNEAQLDKSGLPSDRFFAERPEGSVSTLKIQRTQQEDSAVYLCASSLGVADNEQFFGPGTRLTVL.

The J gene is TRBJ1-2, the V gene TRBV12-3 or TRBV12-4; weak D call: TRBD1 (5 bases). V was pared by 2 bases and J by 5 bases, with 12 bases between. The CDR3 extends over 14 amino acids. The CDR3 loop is CASSLIGEGYGYTF. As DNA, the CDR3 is TGTGCCAGCAGTTTAATAGGGGAGGGGTATGGCTACACCTTC.

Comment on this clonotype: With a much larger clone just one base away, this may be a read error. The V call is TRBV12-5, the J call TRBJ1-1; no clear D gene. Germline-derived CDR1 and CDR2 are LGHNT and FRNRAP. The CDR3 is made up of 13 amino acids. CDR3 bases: TGTGCTAGTGGTTCCCCGGCAGGCACTGAAACTTTCTTT. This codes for CASGSPAGTETFF.

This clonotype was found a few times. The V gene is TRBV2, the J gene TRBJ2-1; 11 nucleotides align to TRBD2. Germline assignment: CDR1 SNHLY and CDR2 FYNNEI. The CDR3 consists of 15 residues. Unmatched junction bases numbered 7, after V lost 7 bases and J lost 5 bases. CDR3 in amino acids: CASIQELAGDNEQFF. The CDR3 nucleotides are TGTGCCAGCATTCAGGAACTAGCGGGAGACAATGAGCAGTTCTTC.

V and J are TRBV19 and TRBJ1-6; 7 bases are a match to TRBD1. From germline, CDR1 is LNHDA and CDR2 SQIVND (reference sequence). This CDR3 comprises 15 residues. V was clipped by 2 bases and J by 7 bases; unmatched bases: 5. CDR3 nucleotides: TGTGCCAGTAGTATAATGACAGGGAGCAATTCACCCCTCCACTTT. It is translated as CASSIMTGSNSPLHF. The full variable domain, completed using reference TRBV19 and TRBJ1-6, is DGGITQSPKYLFRKEGQNVTLSCEQNLNHDAMYWYRQDPGQGLRLIYYSQIVNDFQKGDIAEGYSVSREKKESFPLTVTSAQKNPTAFYLCASSIMTGSNSPLHFGNGTRLTVT.

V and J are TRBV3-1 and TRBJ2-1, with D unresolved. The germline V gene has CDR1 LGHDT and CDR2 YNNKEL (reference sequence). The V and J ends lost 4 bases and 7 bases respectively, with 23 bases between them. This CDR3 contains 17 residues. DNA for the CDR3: TGTGCCAGCAGCCCGCAAAGACCGTTGGCTGCTTTAAATGAGCAGTTCTTC. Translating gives CASSPQRPLAALNEQFF.

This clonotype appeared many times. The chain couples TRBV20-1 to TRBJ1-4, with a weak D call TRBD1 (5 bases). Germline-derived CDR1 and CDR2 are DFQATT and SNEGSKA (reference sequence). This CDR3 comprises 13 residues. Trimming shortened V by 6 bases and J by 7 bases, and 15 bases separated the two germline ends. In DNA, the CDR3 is TGCAGTGCAAAGGGCGGGACGGGTGAAAAACTGTTTTTT. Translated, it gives CSAKGGTGEKLFF.

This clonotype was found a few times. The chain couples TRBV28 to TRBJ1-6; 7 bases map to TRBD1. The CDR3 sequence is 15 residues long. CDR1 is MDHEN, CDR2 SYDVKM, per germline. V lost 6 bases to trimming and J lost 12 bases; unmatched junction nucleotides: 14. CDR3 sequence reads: CASRSEGTALRPLHF. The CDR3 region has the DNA TGTGCCAGCAGATCGGAAGGGACAGCTCTAAGACCCCTCCACTTT.

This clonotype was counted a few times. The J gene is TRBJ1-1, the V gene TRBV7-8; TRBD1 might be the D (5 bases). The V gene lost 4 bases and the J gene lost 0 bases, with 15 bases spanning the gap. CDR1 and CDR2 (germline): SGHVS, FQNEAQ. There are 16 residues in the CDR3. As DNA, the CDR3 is TGTGCCAGCAGCTCGGAAGCCGGGACTGTGAACACTGAAGCTTTCTTT. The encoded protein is CASSSEAGTVNTEAFF.

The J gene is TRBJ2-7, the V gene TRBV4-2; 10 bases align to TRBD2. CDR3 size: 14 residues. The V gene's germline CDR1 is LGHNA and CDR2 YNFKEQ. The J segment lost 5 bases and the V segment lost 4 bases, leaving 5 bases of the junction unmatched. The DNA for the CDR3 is TGTGCCAGCAGCCGTGATGGACTAGCGGACGAGCAGTACTTC. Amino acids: CASSRDGLADEQYF.

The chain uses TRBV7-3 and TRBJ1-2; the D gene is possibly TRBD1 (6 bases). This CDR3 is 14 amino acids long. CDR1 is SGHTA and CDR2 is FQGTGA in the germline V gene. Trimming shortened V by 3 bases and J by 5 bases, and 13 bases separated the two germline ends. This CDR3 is CASSFRRGEYGYTF. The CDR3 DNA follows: TGTGCCAGCAGCTTCCGCAGGGGAGAGTATGGCTACACCTTC.

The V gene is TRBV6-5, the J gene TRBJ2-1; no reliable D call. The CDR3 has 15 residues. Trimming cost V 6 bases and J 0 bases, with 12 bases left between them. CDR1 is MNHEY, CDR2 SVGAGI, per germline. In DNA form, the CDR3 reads TGTGCCAGCAGACATAGGCTTAGCTCCTACAATGAGCAGTTCTTC. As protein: CASRHRLSSYNEQFF.

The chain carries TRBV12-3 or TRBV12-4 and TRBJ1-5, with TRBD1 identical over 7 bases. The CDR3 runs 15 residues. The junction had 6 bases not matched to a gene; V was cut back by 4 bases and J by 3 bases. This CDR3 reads CASSSGTAANQPQHF. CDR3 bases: TGTGCCAGCAGTTCCGGGACAGCCGCCAATCAGCCCCAGCATTTT.